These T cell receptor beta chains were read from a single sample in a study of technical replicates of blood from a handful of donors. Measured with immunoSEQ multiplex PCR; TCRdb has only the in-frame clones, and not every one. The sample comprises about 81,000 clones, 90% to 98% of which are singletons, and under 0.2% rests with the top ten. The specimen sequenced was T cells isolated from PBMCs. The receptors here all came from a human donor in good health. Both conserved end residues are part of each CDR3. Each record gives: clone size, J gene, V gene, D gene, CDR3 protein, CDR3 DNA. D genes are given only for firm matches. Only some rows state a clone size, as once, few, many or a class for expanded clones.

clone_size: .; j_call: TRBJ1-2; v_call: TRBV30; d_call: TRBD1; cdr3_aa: CAWSVRGTGQANYGYTF; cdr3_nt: TGTGCCTGGAGTGTACGGGGGACGGGACAGGCTAACTATGGCTACACCTTC
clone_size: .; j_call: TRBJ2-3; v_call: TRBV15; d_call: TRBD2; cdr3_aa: CATSRSFGGAGVSSTDTQYF; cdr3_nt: TGTGCCACCAGCAGGAGCTTCGGGGGGGCAGGAGTATCTAGCACAGATACGCAGTATTTT
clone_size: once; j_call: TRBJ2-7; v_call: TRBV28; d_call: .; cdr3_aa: CASSTPGTGVRDEQYF; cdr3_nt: TGTGCCAGCAGTACCCCTGGCACAGGTGTCCGGGACGAGCAGTACTTC
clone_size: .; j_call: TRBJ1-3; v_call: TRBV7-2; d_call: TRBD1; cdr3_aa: CASSFREGAVDTIYF; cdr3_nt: TGTGCCAGCAGCTTCCGCGAGGGGGCAGTTGACACCATATATTTT
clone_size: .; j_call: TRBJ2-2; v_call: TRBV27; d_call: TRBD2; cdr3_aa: CASSLLAGVRTTGELFF; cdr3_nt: TGTGCCAGCAGTCTACTAGCGGGAGTGCGAACGACCGGGGAGCTGTTTTTT
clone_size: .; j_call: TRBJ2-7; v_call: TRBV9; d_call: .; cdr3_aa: CASSVERGVRLSEQYF; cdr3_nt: TGTGCCAGCAGCGTAGAACGGGGAGTAAGGTTATCCGAGCAGTACTTC
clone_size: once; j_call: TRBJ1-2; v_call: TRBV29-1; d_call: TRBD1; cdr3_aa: CSVKWDSYYGYTF; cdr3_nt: TGCAGCGTTAAATGGGACAGCTACTATGGCTACACCTTC
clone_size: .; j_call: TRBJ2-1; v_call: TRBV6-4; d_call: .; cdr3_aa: CASSRRDNEQFF; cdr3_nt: TGTGCCAGCAGCCGCAGGGACAATGAGCAGTTCTTC
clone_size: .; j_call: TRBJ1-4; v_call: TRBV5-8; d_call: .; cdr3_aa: CASSLLGQANEKLFF; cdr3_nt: TGTGCCAGCAGCTTACTAGGGCAAGCTAATGAAAAACTGTTTTTT
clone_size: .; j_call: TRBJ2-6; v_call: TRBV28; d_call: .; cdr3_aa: CASTSGGTGANVLTF; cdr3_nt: TGTGCCAGCACGTCGGGGGGCACTGGGGCCAACGTCCTGACTTTC
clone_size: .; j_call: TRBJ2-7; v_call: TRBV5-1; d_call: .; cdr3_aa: CASSSQGSTYEQYF; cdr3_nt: TGCGCCAGCAGCTCGCAGGGTAGCACCTACGAGCAGTACTTC
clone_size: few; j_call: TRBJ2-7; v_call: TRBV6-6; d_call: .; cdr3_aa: CASSYAPGLMVEQYF; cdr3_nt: TGTGCCAGCAGTTACGCCCCGGGACTCATGGTAGAGCAGTACTTC
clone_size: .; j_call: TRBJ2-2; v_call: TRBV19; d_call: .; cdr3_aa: CASSIVSSGELFF; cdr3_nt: TGTGCCAGTAGTATAGTGTCCTCGGGGGAGCTGTTTTTT
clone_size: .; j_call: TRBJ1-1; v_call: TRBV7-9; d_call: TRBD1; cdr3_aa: CASRTGTGGMAFF; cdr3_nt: TGTGCCAGCAGAACCGGGACAGGGGGCATGGCTTTCTTT
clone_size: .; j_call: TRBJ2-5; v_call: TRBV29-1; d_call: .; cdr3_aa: CSAGEHQETQYF; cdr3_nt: TGCAGCGCGGGGGAGCACCAAGAGACCCAGTACTTC
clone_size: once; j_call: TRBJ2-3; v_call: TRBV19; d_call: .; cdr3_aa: CASSIDSPGDPDTQYF; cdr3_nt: TGTGCCAGTAGTATAGACAGTCCAGGGGACCCAGATACGCAGTATTTT
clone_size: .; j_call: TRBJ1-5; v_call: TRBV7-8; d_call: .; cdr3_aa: CASSLVPRGVNQPQHF; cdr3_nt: TGTGCCAGCAGCTTAGTTCCCAGGGGAGTAAATCAGCCCCAGCATTTT
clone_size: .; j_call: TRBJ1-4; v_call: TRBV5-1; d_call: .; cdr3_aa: CASSFSGKLFF; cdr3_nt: TGCGCCAGCAGCTTTTCAGGAAAACTGTTTTTT
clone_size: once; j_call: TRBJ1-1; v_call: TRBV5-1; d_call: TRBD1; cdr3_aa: CASSFSTGSGTEAFF; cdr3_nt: TGCGCCAGCAGCTTCTCGACAGGGTCGGGCACTGAAGCTTTCTTT
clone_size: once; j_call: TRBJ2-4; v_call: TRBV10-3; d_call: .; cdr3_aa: CAIRGGVGNIQYF; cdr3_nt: TGTGCCATCCGAGGGGGGGTCGGAAACATTCAGTACTTC
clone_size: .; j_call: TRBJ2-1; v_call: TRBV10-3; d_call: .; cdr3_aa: CAISGWDFYNEQFF; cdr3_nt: TGTGCCATCAGTGGGTGGGACTTCTACAATGAGCAGTTCTTC
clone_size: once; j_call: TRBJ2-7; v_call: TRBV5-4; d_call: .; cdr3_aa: CASIKQGSDEQYF; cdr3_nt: TGTGCCAGCATCAAACAGGGAAGTGACGAGCAGTACTTC
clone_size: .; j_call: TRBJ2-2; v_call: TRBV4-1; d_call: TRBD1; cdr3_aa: CASSPGQGRLTGELFF; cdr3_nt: TGCGCCAGCAGCCCCGGACAGGGTAGGCTGACCGGGGAGCTGTTTTTT
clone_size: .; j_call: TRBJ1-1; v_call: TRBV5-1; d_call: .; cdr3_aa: CASSLSGIRVEAFF; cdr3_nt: TGCGCCAGCAGCTTAAGCGGCATTAGGGTTGAAGCTTTCTTT